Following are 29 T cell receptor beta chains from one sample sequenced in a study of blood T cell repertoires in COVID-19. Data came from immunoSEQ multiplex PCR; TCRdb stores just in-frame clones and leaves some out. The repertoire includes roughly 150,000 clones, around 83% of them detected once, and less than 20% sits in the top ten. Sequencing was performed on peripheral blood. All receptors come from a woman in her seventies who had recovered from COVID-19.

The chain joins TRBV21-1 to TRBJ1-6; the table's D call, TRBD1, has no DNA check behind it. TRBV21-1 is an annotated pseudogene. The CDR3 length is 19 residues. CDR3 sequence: CASSTKGGQGATFNSPLHF. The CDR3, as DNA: TGTGCCAGCAGCACCAAGGGGGGACAGGGGGCGACTTTTAATTCACCCCTCCACTTT.

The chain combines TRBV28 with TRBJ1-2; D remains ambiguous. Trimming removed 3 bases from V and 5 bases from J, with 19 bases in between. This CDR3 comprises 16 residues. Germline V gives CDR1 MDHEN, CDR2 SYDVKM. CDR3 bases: TGTGCCAGCAGTTTCCGCCCCCCTCACTACCAGTATGGCTACACCTTC. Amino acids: CASSFRPPHYQYGYTF.

CDR3 protein: CAISGSTGEYGYTF. DNA for the CDR3: TGTGCCATCAGTGGGTCCACTGGGGAGTATGGCTACACCTTC. The V gene is TRBV10-3, the J gene TRBJ1-2; D remains ambiguous. CDR1 and CDR2 (germline): ENHRY, SYGVKD. The CDR3 runs 14 residues. V shed 4 bases and J shed 5 bases, with 14 bases lying between them.

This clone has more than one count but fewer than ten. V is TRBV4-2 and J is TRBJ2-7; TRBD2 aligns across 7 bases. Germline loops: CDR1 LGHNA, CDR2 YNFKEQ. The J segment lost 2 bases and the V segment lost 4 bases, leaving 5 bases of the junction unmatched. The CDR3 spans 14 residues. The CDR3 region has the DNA TGTGCCAGCAGCCTTCGGGGGGAGGCCTACGAGCAGTACTTC. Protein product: CASSLRGEAYEQYF.

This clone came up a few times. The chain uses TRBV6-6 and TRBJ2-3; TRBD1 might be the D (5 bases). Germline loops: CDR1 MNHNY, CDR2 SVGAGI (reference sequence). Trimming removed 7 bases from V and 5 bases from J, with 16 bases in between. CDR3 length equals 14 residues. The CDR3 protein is CASNELGAGDTQYF. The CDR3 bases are TGTGCCAGCAACGAGCTTGGGGCCGGAGATACGCAGTATTTT.

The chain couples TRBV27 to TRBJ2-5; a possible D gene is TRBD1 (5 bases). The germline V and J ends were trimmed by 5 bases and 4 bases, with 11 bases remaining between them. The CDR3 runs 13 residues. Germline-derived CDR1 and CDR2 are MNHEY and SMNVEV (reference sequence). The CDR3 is CASSPLGPETQYF. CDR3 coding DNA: TGTGCCAGCAGTCCATTGGGGCCAGAGACCCAGTACTTC.

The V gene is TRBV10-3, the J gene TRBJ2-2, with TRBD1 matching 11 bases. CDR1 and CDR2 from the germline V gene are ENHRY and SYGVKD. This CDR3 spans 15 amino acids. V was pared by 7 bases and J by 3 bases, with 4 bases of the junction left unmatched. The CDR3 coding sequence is TGTGCCATCACCGGGGGACAGGGGGACACCGGGGAGCTGTTTTTT. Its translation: CAITGGQGDTGELFF.

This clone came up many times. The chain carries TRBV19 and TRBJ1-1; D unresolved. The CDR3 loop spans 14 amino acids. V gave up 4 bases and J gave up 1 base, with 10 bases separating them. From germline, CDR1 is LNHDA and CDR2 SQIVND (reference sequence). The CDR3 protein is CASSRWAENTEAFF. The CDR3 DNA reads TGTGCCAGTAGTAGGTGGGCAGAGAACACTGAAGCTTTCTTT.

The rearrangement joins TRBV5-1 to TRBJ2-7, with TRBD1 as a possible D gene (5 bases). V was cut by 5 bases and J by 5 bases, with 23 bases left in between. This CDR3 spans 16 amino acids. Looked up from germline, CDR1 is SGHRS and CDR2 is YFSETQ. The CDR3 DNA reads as TGCGCCAGCAGGGCGACAGCATCCTCTTTATTCAACGAGCAGTACTTC. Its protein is CASRATASSLFNEQYF. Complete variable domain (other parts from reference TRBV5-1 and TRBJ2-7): KAGVTQTPRYLIKTRGQQVTLSCSPISGHRSVSWYQQTPGQGLQFLFEYFSETQRNKGNFPGRFSGRQFSNSRSEMNVSTLELGDSALYLCASRATASSLFNEQYFGPGTRLTVT.

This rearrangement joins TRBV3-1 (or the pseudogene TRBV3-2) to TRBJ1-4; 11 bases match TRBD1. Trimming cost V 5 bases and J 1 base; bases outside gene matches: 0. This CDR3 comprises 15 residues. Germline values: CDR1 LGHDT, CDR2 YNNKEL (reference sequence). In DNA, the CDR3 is TGTGCCAGCAGCGGGACAGGGGGAACTAATGAAAAACTGTTTTTT. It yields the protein CASSGTGGTNEKLFF.

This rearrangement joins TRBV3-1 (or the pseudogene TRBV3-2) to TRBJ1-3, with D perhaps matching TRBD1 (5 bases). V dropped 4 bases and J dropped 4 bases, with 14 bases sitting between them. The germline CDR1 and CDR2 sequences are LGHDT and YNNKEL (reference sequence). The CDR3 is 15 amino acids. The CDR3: CASSRQDIGGNTIYF. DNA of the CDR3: TGTGCCAGCAGCCGGCAGGACATTGGAGGAAACACCATATATTTT.

The CDR3 DNA reads TGCGCCAGCAGCTTGGAAGGGGGACTACCCACAGATACGCAGTATTTT. It yields the protein CASSLEGGLPTDTQYF. The V and J genes are TRBV5-1 and TRBJ2-3, with D possibly TRBD2 on 7 matching bases. CDR1 and CDR2 (germline): SGHRS, YFSETQ. This CDR3 is built from 16 residues. Trimming removed 0 bases at V and 2 bases at J, with 13 bases between.

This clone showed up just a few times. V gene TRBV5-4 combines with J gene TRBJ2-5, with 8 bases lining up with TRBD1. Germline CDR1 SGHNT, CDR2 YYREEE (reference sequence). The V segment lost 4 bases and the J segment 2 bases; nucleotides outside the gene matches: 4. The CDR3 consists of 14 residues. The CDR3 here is CASSRRDRQETQYF. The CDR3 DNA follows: TGTGCCAGCAGCCGCCGGGACAGGCAAGAGACCCAGTACTTC. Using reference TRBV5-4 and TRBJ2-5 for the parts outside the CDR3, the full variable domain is ETGVTQSPTHLIKTRGQQVTLRCSSQSGHNTVSWYQQALGQGPQFIFQYYREEENGRGNFPPRFSGLQFPNYSSELNVNALELDDSALYLCASSRRDRQETQYFGPGTRLLVL.

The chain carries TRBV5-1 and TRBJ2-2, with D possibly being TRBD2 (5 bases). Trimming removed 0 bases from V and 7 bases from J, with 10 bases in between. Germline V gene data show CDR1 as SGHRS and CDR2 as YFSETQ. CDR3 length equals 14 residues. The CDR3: CASSLAHRGGELFF. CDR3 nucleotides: TGCGCCAGCAGCTTGGCCCACCGGGGCGGGGAGCTGTTTTTT.

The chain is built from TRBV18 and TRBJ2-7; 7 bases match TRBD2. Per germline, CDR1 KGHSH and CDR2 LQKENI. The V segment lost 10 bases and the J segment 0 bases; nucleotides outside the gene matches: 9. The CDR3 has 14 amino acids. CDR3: CATRAASGSYEQYF. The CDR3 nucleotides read TGTGCCACCCGCGCGGCTAGCGGCTCCTACGAGCAGTACTTC. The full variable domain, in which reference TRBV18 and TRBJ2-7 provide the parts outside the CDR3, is NAGVMQNPRHLVRRRGQEARLRCSPMKGHSHVYWYRQLPEEGLKFMVYLQKENIIDESGMPKERFSAEFPKEGPSILRIQQVVRGDSAAYFCATRAASGSYEQYFGPGTRLTVT.

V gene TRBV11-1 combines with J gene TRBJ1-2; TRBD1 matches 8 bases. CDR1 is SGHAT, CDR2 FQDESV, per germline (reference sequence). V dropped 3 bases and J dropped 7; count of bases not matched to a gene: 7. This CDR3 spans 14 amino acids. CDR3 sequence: CASSLGQGAGGYTF. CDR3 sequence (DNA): TGTGCCAGCAGCTTGGGGCAGGGGGCCGGTGGCTACACCTTC.

The chain's CDR3 is CASSPPSARGYGYTF. In DNA, the CDR3 is TGTGCCAGCTCACCACCCTCGGCCAGGGGCTATGGCTACACCTTC. The chain recombines TRBV18 with TRBJ1-2; tentatively, D is TRBD1 (6 bases). Trimming cost V 0 bases and J 4 bases, with 12 bases left between them. The CDR3 sequence is 15 residues long. Per germline, CDR1 KGHSH and CDR2 LQKENI.

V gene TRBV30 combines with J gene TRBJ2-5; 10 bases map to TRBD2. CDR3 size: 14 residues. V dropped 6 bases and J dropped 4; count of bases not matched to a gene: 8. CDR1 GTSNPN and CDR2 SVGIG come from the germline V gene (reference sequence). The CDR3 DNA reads TGTGCCTGCGGCTTAGCGGGAGGCAGAGAGACCCAGTACTTC. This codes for CACGLAGGRETQYF.

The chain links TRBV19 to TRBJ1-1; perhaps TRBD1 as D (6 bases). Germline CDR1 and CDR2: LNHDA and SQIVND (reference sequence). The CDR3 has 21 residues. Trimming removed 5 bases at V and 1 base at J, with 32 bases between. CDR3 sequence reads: CASSVGVRDTQSPQWNTEAFF. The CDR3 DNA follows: TGTGCCAGTAGTGTTGGCGTTCGGGACACCCAGAGCCCCCAATGGAACACTGAAGCTTTCTTT.

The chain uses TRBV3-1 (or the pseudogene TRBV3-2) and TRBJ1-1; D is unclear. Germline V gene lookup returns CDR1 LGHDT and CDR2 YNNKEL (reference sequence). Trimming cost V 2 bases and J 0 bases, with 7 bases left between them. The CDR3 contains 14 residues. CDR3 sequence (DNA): TGTGCCAGCAGCCAAAGAGGTTTGAACACTGAAGCTTTCTTT. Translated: CASSQRGLNTEAFF.

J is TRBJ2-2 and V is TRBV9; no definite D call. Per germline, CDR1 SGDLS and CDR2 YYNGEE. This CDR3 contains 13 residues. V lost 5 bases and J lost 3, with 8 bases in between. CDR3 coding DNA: TGTGCCAGCAGGGCAGTGGACACCGGGGAGCTGTTTTTT. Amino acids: CASRAVDTGELFF.

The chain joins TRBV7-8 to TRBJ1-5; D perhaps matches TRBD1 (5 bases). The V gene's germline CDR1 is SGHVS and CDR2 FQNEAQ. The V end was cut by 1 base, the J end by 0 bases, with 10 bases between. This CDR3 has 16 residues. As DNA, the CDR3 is TGTGCCAGCAGCTTAGGACAGTTCAATAGCAATCAGCCCCAGCATTTT. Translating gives CASSLGQFNSNQPQHF. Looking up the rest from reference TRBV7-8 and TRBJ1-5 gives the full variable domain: GAGVSQSPRYKVAKRGQDVALRCDPISGHVSLFWYQQALGQGPEFLTYFQNEAQLDKSGLPSDRFFAERPEGSVSTLKIQRTQQEDSAVYLCASSLGQFNSNQPQHFGDGTRLSIL.

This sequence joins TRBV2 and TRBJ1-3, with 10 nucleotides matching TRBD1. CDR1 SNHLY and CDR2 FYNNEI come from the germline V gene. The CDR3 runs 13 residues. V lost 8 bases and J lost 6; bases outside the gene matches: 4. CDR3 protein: CASPGTGANTIYF. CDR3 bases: TGTGCCAGCCCCGGGACAGGGGCAAACACCATATATTTT.

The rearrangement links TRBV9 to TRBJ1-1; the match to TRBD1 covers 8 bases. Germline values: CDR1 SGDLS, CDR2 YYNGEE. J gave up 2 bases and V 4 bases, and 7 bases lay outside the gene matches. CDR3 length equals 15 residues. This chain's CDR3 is CASSLGGTGNTEAFF. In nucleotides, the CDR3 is TGTGCCAGCAGCCTAGGCGGGACAGGTAACACTGAAGCTTTCTTT.

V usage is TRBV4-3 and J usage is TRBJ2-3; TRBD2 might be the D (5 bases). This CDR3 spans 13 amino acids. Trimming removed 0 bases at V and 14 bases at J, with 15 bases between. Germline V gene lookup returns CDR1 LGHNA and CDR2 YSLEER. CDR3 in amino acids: CASSQERADPPYF. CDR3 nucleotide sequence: TGCGCCAGCAGCCAAGAGAGGGCCGACCCCCCGTATTTT.

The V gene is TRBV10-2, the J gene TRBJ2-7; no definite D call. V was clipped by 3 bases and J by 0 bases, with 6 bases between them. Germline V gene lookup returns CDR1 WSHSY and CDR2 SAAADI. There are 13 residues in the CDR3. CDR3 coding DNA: TGCGCCAGCAGTGATCGCGGCTCCTACGAGCAGTACTTC. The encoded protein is CASSDRGSYEQYF.

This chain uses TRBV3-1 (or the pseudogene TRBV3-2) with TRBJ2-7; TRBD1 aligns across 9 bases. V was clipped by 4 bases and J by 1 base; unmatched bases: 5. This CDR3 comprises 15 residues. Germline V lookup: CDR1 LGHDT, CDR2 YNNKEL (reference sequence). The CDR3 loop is CASSRGGQGSYEQYF. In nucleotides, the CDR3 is TGTGCCAGCAGCCGGGGGGGACAGGGTTCCTACGAGCAGTACTTC.

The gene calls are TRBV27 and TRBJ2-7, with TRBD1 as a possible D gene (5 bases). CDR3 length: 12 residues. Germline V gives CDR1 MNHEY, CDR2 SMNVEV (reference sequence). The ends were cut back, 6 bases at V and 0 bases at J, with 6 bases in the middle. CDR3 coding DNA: TGTGCCAGCAGGGGGCCCTCCTACGAGCAGTACTTC. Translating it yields CASRGPSYEQYF.

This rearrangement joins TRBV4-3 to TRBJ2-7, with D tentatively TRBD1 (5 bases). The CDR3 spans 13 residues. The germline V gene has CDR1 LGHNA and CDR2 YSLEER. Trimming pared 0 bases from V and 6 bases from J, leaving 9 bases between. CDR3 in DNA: TGCGCCAGCAGCCAAGATTGGGGCGGCGAGCAGTACTTC. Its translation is CASSQDWGGEQYF.